The 17 T cell receptor beta chains below come from one sample, sequenced in a study of blood T cell repertoires in COVID-19. The protocol was immunoSEQ multiplex PCR, while the TCRdb copy is restricted to in-frame clones and leaves out a portion. Of about 99,000 clones listed, roughly 76% are singletons. Sequenced input: peripheral blood. These TCRs come from a man older than 75 with COVID-19, enrolled during active disease.

This clone was seen just once. The chain combines TRBV4-2 with TRBJ1-2; a weak D match, TRBD1 (5 bases). V was clipped by 0 bases and J by 8 bases, with 16 bases between them. The CDR3 runs to 15 residues. Germline CDR1 reads LGHNA; CDR2 reads YNFKEQ. CDR3 amino acids: CASSQEGGTFGGYTF. Here the CDR3 DNA reads TGTGCCAGCAGCCAAGAGGGAGGGACGTTTGGAGGCTACACCTTC.

V usage is TRBV5-4 and J usage is TRBJ2-7; no reliable D call. V lost 0 bases and J lost 0, with 7 bases in between. From germline, CDR1 is SGHNT and CDR2 YYREEE (reference sequence). The CDR3 is 14 amino acids. Written as DNA, the CDR3 is TGTGCCAGCAGCTTGGATAGTGGCTCCTACGAGCAGTACTTC. Its protein is CASSLDSGSYEQYF.

The chain carries TRBV30 and TRBJ1-1, with a tentative D call TRBD1 (5 bases). The germline V and J ends were trimmed by 3 bases and 0 bases, with 8 bases remaining between them. Germline V gives CDR1 GTSNPN, CDR2 SVGIG (reference sequence). The CDR3 sequence is 13 residues long. CDR3 nucleotide sequence: TGTGCCTGGAGCAGGGTAATGAACACTGAAGCTTTCTTT. Translated, it gives CAWSRVMNTEAFF.

The rearrangement joins TRBV27 to TRBJ1-1; the D gene is possibly TRBD1 (6 bases). V lost 6 bases to trimming and J lost 4 bases, with 18 bases between them. The CDR3 loop spans 15 amino acids. CDR1 is MNHEY and CDR2 is SMNVEV in the germline V gene (reference sequence). The CDR3 reads CASRGTGRGGTEAFF. The CDR3 DNA sequence: TGTGCCAGCAGGGGTACAGGGAGGGGTGGCACTGAAGCTTTCTTT.

The gene calls are TRBV28 and TRBJ2-1, with 9 bases fitting TRBD2. Unmatched junction bases numbered 6, after V lost 2 bases and J lost 7 bases. There are 15 residues in the CDR3. CDR1 and CDR2 from the germline V gene are MDHEN and SYDVKM. CDR3 region: CASSLAGGPKNEQFF. The CDR3 DNA sequence: TGTGCCAGCAGTTTAGCGGGAGGGCCGAAGAATGAGCAGTTCTTC.

There are a few counts of this clone. The chain joins TRBV19 to TRBJ2-1; D is ambiguous. The germline gives CDR1 LNHDA, CDR2 SQIVND (reference sequence). This CDR3 region has 16 residues. The ends were cut back, 5 bases at V and 0 bases at J, with 14 bases in the middle. CDR3 sequence reads: CASSPRLLSSYNEQFF. The CDR3 DNA is TGTGCCAGTAGTCCGAGACTCCTCAGCTCCTACAATGAGCAGTTCTTC.

The rearrangement links TRBV5-1 to TRBJ1-1; perhaps TRBD1 as D (6 bases). Looked up from germline, CDR1 is SGHRS and CDR2 is YFSETQ. This CDR3 is built from 14 residues. Trimming took 2 bases from V and 6 from J, leaving 14 bases between them. The CDR3 reads CASSFGTGYPEAFF. The CDR3 region has the DNA TGCGCCAGCAGCTTCGGAACAGGGTATCCTGAAGCTTTCTTT. Drawing the rest from reference TRBV5-1 and TRBJ1-1, the complete variable domain is KAGVTQTPRYLIKTRGQQVTLSCSPISGHRSVSWYQQTPGQGLQFLFEYFSETQRNKGNFPGRFSGRQFSNSRSEMNVSTLELGDSALYLCASSFGTGYPEAFFGQGTRLTVV.

This clone was detected a few times. V gene TRBV4-3 combines with J gene TRBJ1-2, with D perhaps matching TRBD1 (6 bases). This CDR3 is 15 amino acids long. The germline V gene has CDR1 LGHNA and CDR2 YSLEER. The ends were cut back, 0 bases at V and 5 bases at J, with 13 bases in the middle. The CDR3 reads CASSQDSGGRYGYTF. CDR3 DNA: TGCGCCAGCAGCCAAGACTCCGGGGGGCGATATGGCTACACCTTC.

The rearrangement uses TRBV4-2 and TRBJ2-2, with 9 bases matching TRBD1. This CDR3 spans 15 amino acids. The germline V gene encodes CDR1 LGHNA and CDR2 YNFKEQ. V dropped 5 bases and J dropped 3; count of bases not matched to a gene: 4. For the CDR3, the DNA is TGTGCCAGCAGCAACCGGGACAGGGACACCGGGGAGCTGTTTTTT. Its translation: CASSNRDRDTGELFF.

This clone is a singleton in its sample. V usage is TRBV4-2 and J usage is TRBJ2-3; maybe TRBD1 (6 bases). The ends were cut back, 0 bases at V and 1 base at J, with 8 bases in the middle. Germline V CDR1 and CDR2: LGHNA, YNFKEQ. The CDR3 has 15 residues. Here the CDR3 reads CASSQDRGRTDTQYF. The CDR3 DNA reads as TGTGCCAGCAGCCAAGACAGGGGTCGCACAGATACGCAGTATTTT.

The V gene is TRBV15, the J gene TRBJ2-3; D is undetermined. V lost 0 bases to trimming and J lost 5 bases, with 9 bases between them. The CDR3 consists of 14 residues. CDR1 LNHNV and CDR2 YYDKDF come from the germline V gene (reference sequence). The CDR3 nucleotides read TGTGCCACCAGCAGAGATACTGCCAAAGATACGCAGTATTTT. This sequence encodes CATSRDTAKDTQYF.

A remark on this clone: This same CDR3 is encoded by further DNA sequences in the sample. The chain recombines TRBV7-2 with TRBJ1-6, with D maybe TRBD1 (6 bases). This CDR3 is built from 15 residues. Trimming pared 3 bases from V and 7 bases from J, leaving 13 bases between. CDR1 is SGHTA, CDR2 FQGNSA, per germline. CDR3 sequence: CASSLTGRANSPLHF. CDR3 nucleotide sequence: TGTGCCAGCAGCTTGACAGGACGCGCGAATTCACCCCTCCACTTT.

This clone was found a few times. The V call is TRBV4-3, the J call TRBJ2-5, with TRBD1 as a possible D gene (5 bases). This CDR3 has 16 residues. Germline loops: CDR1 LGHNA, CDR2 YSLEER. V shed 0 bases and J shed 3 bases, with 14 bases lying between them. CDR3 DNA: TGCGCCAGCAGCCAAGAAGGATCAGGGATGGAAGAGACCCAGTACTTC. This gives the protein CASSQEGSGMEETQYF.

V usage is TRBV5-1 and J usage is TRBJ2-7, with 11 positions matching TRBD2. Germline V lookup: CDR1 SGHRS, CDR2 YFSETQ. The V gene end was trimmed by 0 bases and the J gene end by 2 bases; junction bases not matched to a gene: 10. This CDR3 is 18 amino acids long. The CDR3 sequence: CASSLALLTSGKTYEQYF. In DNA form, the CDR3 reads TGCGCCAGCAGCTTGGCCCTCCTGACTAGCGGGAAAACCTACGAGCAGTACTTC.

This clone was observed a handful of times. The gene calls are TRBV5-1 and TRBJ1-4; 8 nucleotides align to TRBD1. The V gene end was trimmed by 5 bases and the J gene end by 8 bases; junction bases not matched to a gene: 8. The V gene's germline CDR1 is SGHRS and CDR2 YFSETQ. This CDR3 is built from 14 residues. Written as DNA, the CDR3 is TGCGCCAGCAGGCGGCAGGGGGCGGAGGAAAAACTGTTTTTT. As protein: CASRRQGAEEKLFF.

The chain links TRBV6-2 or TRBV6-3 to TRBJ2-3; 10 bases fit TRBD2. The length of the CDR3 is 15 residues. Germline V CDR1 and CDR2: MNHEY, SVGEGT. V shed 6 bases, J shed 8 bases, and the junction held 11 bases outside the gene matches. CDR3 sequence reads: CASSQTASGGGTQYF. For the CDR3, the DNA is TGTGCCAGCAGCCAGACAGCTAGCGGGGGAGGTACGCAGTATTTT.

This clone was counted a few times. J is TRBJ2-1 and V is TRBV2; 9 nucleotides line up with TRBD2. The CDR3 spans 16 residues. Germline CDR1 SNHLY, CDR2 FYNNEI. After removal of 5 bases from V and 2 bases from J, the junction contained 7 bases not matched to a gene. The chain's CDR3 is CASSLSGGIPYNEQFF. Here the CDR3 DNA reads TGTGCCAGCAGTCTGAGCGGGGGGATCCCCTACAATGAGCAGTTCTTC. Filled out from reference TRBV2 and TRBJ2-1, the complete variable domain reads EPEVTQTPSHQVTQMGQEVILRCVPISNHLYFYWYRQILGQKVEFLVSFYNNEISEKSEIFDDQFSVERPDGSNFTLKIRSTKLEDSAMYFCASSLSGGIPYNEQFFGPGTRLTVL.